Listed below are T cell receptor beta chains from one sample, sequenced in a study of tumor-infiltrating lymphocytes in primary liver carcinoma. Via MiXCR, TCRdb re-called the multiplex PCR reads, giving one row per CDR3 protein. Counted here are tens of thousands of distinct CDR3 sequences, around 72% occurring once; the ten biggest clones make up about two fifths. The specimen sequenced was liver tumor tissue from sampling region 1. These receptors were taken from a man in his forties or fifties with primary liver carcinoma and hepatitis B virus infection. Both conserved end residues are part of each CDR3. D genes are given only for firm matches. A clone size is listed for some rows: how often the clone was seen (once, few, many), or a class if it is expanded.

v_call	clone_size	d_call	j_call	cdr3_nt	cdr3_aa
TRBV6-1	-	TRBD1	TRBJ1-1	TGTGCCGGCAACGATAGGACAGGGGCCCCTGATGCTTTCTTT	CAGNDRTGAPDAFF
TRBV6-5	many	TRBD2	TRBJ2-2	TGTGCCAGCTACCGGGAGGTCACCGGGGAGTTGTTTTTT	CASYREVTGELFF
TRBV6-5	once	-	TRBJ2-2	TGTGCCAGTAGTTACGCAGTGGACGCCACCGGGGAGCTGTTTTTT	CASSYAVDATGELFF
TRBV11-2	-	TRBD1	TRBJ1-1	TGTGCCAGCAGCCCATCAGGGGGGTTGGTGAAGACTGAAGCTTTCTTT	CASSPSGGLVKTEAFF
TRBV11-2	-	-	TRBJ2-3	TGTGTCCGCAGCGTCAGCACAGATACGCAGTATTTT	CVRSVSTDTQYF
TRBV5-1	many	-	TRBJ2-7	TGCGCCAGCAGCGTGACAGGACCCTACGAGCAGTACTTC	CASSVTGPYEQYF
TRBV18	-	TRBD2	TRBJ2-5	TGTGCCAGCTCACTAAGGACTAGCGGGAGTGAGGTGACCCAATACTTC	CASSLRTSGSEVTQYF
TRBV10-3	-	TRBD2	TRBJ2-1	TGTGCCTTCAGTGTGGGACTAGCGGATTATAAAAGTAGCTCCTACAATGAGCGGTTCTTC	CAFSVGLADYKSSSYNERFF
TRBV4-2	-	-	TRBJ1-1	TGTGCCAGCAGCAGAGAGTACGGACGGGGTTTTTGGACTGAAGCTTTCTTT	CASSREYGRGFWTEAFF
TRBV11-2	-	-	TRBJ2-3	TGTGCCAGCAGCCGACAACCCATCGACCCCACATATATGCAGTATTTT	CASSRQPIDPTYMQYF
TRBV11-2	-	TRBD2	TRBJ2-1	TGTGCCAGCAGCTTAGATGGGCGATTCAGCGGGGCCCTATATAATGAGCAGTTCTTC	CASSLDGRFSGALYNEQFF
TRBV4-1	-	-	TRBJ2-1	TGCGCCAGCAGCCAAGGTATGCGGGGGCAGGGGTTTTTCACTCCCACGGATGAGCAGTTCTTC	CASSQGMRGQGFFTPTDEQFF
TRBV4-2	-	-	TRBJ2-7	TGTGCAAGCAGCCAAGCGGCTAGCGAGGTTTGCTACGAGCAGTACTTC	CASSQAASEVCYEQYF
TRBV5-6	-	TRBD2	TRBJ2-7	TGTTCCAGTAGCCATCCGGGACTAGCTTACGAGCAGTGCTTC	CSSSHPGLAYEQCF
TRBV28	-	TRBD2	TRBJ2-2	TGTGCCAGTAGTGTGACTAGCGCGACCGGGGAGCTGTTATTT	CASSVTSATGELLF
TRBV29-1	many	TRBD2	TRBJ2-3	TGCAGCGTTGCAGCGGGACCCTCGTATAGCACAGATACGCAGTATTTT	CSVAAGPSYSTDTQYF
TRBV30	-	TRBD2	TRBJ2-2	TGTGCCTGGCTAATAGCGGGGGCCAACACCGGGGAGCTGTTTTTT	CAWLIAGANTGELFF
TRBV12-3/TRBV12-4	-	TRBD1	TRBJ2-7	TGTGCCAACAATATCGGGACAGGGGGCCACTACGAGCAGTACTTC	CANNIGTGGHYEQYF
TRBV11-2	many	TRBD1	TRBJ1-2	TGTGCCAGCACCTTAGAGGGGGCCAGTGGCGGTGGCTACACCTTC	CASTLEGASGGGYTF
TRBV11-2	-	TRBD2	TRBJ2-7	TGTGCCAGCAGCTTAGATGGGCTTAGCGGGAGGTGCAAGCAATACTTC	CASSLDGLSGRCKQYF
TRBV6-5	-	-	TRBJ2-6	TGTGTCAGCAGTTACTTAGGCAGCTCTGGGGCCAACGTCCTGACTTTC	CVSSYLGSSGANVLTF
TRBV29-1	many	TRBD2	TRBJ2-1	TGCAGCGTCCTCAAAGCGGGAGGGCCAAATGAGCAGTTCTTC	CSVLKAGGPNEQFF
TRBV5-4	medium-sized	TRBD2	TRBJ2-7	TGTGCCAGCAGCGATCCGGGACTAGCGGGGGGCTACGAGCAGTACTTC	CASSDPGLAGGYEQYF
TRBV4-2	-	TRBD2	TRBJ2-7	TGTGTCAGCAGCCAGTACGGACTAGCGGGAATCGGGTCCTACAAGCAGTACTTC	CVSSQYGLAGIGSYKQYF
TRBV4-3	few	-	TRBJ2-7	TGCGCCAGCAACCAAGATCGGGAGACTCCCTACGAGCAATGCTTC	CASNQDRETPYEQCF
TRBV29-1	-	-	TRBJ2-7	TGCAGCGTTGCTGGCAGATCCTACGAGCAGTACTTC	CSVAGRSYEQYF
TRBV4-2	-	-	TRBJ1-2	TGTGCCAGCGGCCAAGATATGGGCAAGGGTTGTGGCTACACCTTC	CASGQDMGKGCGYTF
TRBV4-3	few	-	TRBJ2-2	TGCGACAGCAGTCAAAACCCGGAAGGAAACCCCGGGGAGCTGTTTTTT	CDSSQNPEGNPGELFF
TRBV12-3/TRBV12-4	-	-	TRBJ1-6	TGTGTCAGCAAGGTCGGGGTTCATTCAAATTCACCCCTCTACTTT	CVSKVGVHSNSPLYF
TRBV29-1	-	TRBD1	TRBJ1-2	TGCAACGTTACTCGGGACAGGGGACGTGACTACACCTTC	CNVTRDRGRDYTF
TRBV11-2	many	-	TRBJ1-1	TGTGCCAGCAGCGGACTGGGGGGGATGAACACTGAAGCTTTCTTT	CASSGLGGMNTEAFF
TRBV28	-	TRBD2	TRBJ2-7	TGTGCCAGCAGTTCCGGGACTAGCAGGTACTACGAGCAGTACTTC	CASSSGTSRYYEQYF
TRBV10-3	-	-	TRBJ2-7	TGTGCCATCACCAAACGATCGGTACTAGCAGGATGGTTCACCTACGAGCAGTACTTC	CAITKRSVLAGWFTYEQYF
TRBV29-1	-	TRBD1	TRBJ2-5	TGCAGCGTTGAGGGGGACAGGGGGCGGTATGAGACCCAGTACTTC	CSVEGDRGRYETQYF
TRBV11-2	-	-	TRBJ2-1	TGTGCCAGCAGCCCGTTCCCCAACGGGAAGGATGGTGCGCAGTTCTTC	CASSPFPNGKDGAQFF
TRBV6-5	-	-	TRBJ2-7	TGTGCCAGCAGTATCCGGGGTTCCTACGAGCAGTACTTC	CASSIRGSYEQYF
TRBV11-3	-	-	TRBJ2-1	TGTGCCAGCAGCCAAACGGACAACAAGCAGTTCTTT	CASSQTDNKQFF